This T cell receptor beta chain comes out of a study of blood T cell repertoires in COVID-19. TCRdb's table, derived via immunoSEQ multiplex PCR, lists solely in-frame clones and lacks some. The repertoire holds about 200,000 clones, with 80% to 90% as singletons. This TCR came from a woman aged 40-49 years with acute COVID-19. The material sequenced was PBMCs or T cells enriched from blood (not recorded which).

CDR3 nucleotide sequence: TGTGCCAGCAGCAGCAGAGACAGGGTATCGTCCTACGAGCAGTACTTC. It is translated as CASSSRDRVSSYEQYF. V usage is TRBV28 and J usage is TRBJ2-7; TRBD1 aligns across 7 bases. CDR1 MDHEN and CDR2 SYDVKM come from the germline V gene. V lost 6 bases, J lost 1 base, and 12 bases stayed unmatched. This CDR3 spans 16 amino acids.